Listed below are T cell receptor beta chains from one sample, sequenced in a study of shared clonotypes between healthy human individuals. TCRdb keeps only in-frame clones here, not all; method: immunoSEQ multiplex PCR. The table lists some 2,100,000 clones, approximately 96% of them singletons. Sequenced material: naive CD4+ T cells sorted from blood. These receptors were collected from a man between 18 and 35 years old in good health. CDR3s include the opening cysteine and the closing phenylalanine or tryptophan. The D gene is left open where the match is weak. For some rows the clone size is stated as once, few or many, or as a class when expanded; others skip it.

clone_size	v_call	d_call	j_call	cdr3_aa	cdr3_nt
-	TRBV11-3	-	TRBJ2-2	CASSKGVTNTGELFF	TGTGCCAGCAGTAAAGGGGTAACGAACACCGGGGAGCTGTTTTTT
once	TRBV11-2	-	TRBJ2-3	CASSLAGRGYTDTQYF	TGTGCCAGCAGCTTAGCGGGAAGGGGATACACAGATACGCAGTATTTT
few	TRBV5-1	-	TRBJ1-2	CASSPTGTDGYTF	TGCGCCAGCAGCCCTACAGGGACGGATGGCTACACCTTC
-	TRBV27	TRBD2	TRBJ2-3	CASSSWDWAGGPTDTQYF	TGTGCCAGCAGTTCCTGGGACTGGGCGGGGGGTCCCACAGATACGCAGTATTTT
-	TRBV10-3	TRBD1	TRBJ1-6	CAISEFRQGSAGTNNSPLHF	TGTGCCATCAGTGAATTTAGACAGGGCTCCGCTGGGACTAATAATTCACCCCTCCACTTT
-	TRBV11-2	-	TRBJ2-3	CASSSPGIGGTDTQYF	TGTGCCAGCAGCTCGCCGGGAATTGGGGGCACAGATACGCAGTATTTT
-	TRBV27	-	TRBJ2-2	CASSLYLPTGVNTGELFF	TGTGCCAGCAGTTTATACCTCCCCACGGGGGTGAACACCGGGGAGCTGTTTTTT
-	TRBV11-2	-	TRBJ2-7	CASSLTDTYEQYF	TGTGCCAGCAGCTTAACAGACACCTACGAGCAGTACTTC
once	TRBV7-9	-	TRBJ1-1	CASSLPTENTEAFF	TGTGCCAGCAGCCTACCGACAGAGAACACTGAAGCTTTCTTT
-	TRBV14	-	TRBJ2-5	CASSQAARSRSQGETQYF	TGTGCCAGCAGCCAAGCGGCCCGTTCGCGTTCCCAGGGGGAGACCCAGTACTTC
-	TRBV10-3	-	TRBJ2-7	CAISSGASSYEQYF	TGTGCCATCAGTTCAGGGGCGAGCTCCTACGAGCAGTACTTC
-	TRBV2	-	TRBJ2-1	CASSESRESSYNEQFF	TGTGCCAGCAGTGAATCCAGGGAGAGCTCCTACAATGAGCAGTTCTTC
-	TRBV30	TRBD1	TRBJ1-1	CAWSFRDRNTEAFF	TGTGCCTGGAGTTTTCGGGACAGGAACACTGAAGCTTTCTTT
-	TRBV28	-	TRBJ1-4	CASSTTGIRGEKLFF	TGTGCCAGCAGTACGACGGGTATTAGAGGTGAAAAACTGTTTTTT
-	TRBV6-1	-	TRBJ1-2	CASSEALGYTF	TGTGCCAGCAGTGAAGCCTTGGGCTACACCTTC
-	TRBV27	TRBD1	TRBJ2-3	CASSVNQGAKQYF	TGTGCCAGCAGTGTCAACCAGGGGGCCAAGCAGTATTTT
-	TRBV5-1	-	TRBJ1-3	CASSLGAQGSFNTIYF	TGCGCCAGCAGCTTGGGGGCGCAGGGAAGTTTTAACACCATATATTTT
-	TRBV28	-	TRBJ2-2	CASYGGELFF	TGTGCCAGCTACGGCGGGGAGCTGTTTTTT
-	TRBV6-5	-	TRBJ1-2	CASSSRRNYGYTF	TGTGCCAGCAGTTCCAGACGGAACTATGGCTACACCTTC
-	TRBV5-6	TRBD2	TRBJ2-7	CASSSRTSGRLGEQYF	TGTGCCAGCAGCTCCCGGACTAGCGGGAGATTAGGCGAGCAGTACTTC
-	TRBV6-5	-	TRBJ2-5	CASSFQRTETQYF	TGTGCCAGCAGTTTCCAGAGGACGGAGACCCAGTACTTC
-	TRBV13	-	TRBJ1-2	CASSLGRAPYGYTF	TGTGCCAGCAGCTTAGGCAGGGCCCCCTATGGCTACACCTTC
-	TRBV2	TRBD1	TRBJ1-5	CASSRDRVGSQPQHF	TGTGCCAGCAGTAGGGACAGGGTAGGGAGTCAGCCCCAGCATTTT
-	TRBV4-3	TRBD1	TRBJ1-2	CASSQDIRDRGHDGYTF	TGCGCCAGCAGCCAAGATATAAGGGACAGGGGTCACGATGGCTACACCTTC
-	TRBV2	TRBD1	TRBJ1-6	CASTGTGNSPLHF	TGTGCCAGCACGGGGACAGGTAATTCACCCCTCCACTTT
-	TRBV27	-	TRBJ2-3	CASSSMSKGFTDTQYF	TGTGCCAGCAGTTCCATGTCGAAGGGATTCACAGATACGCAGTATTTT
-	TRBV7-7	TRBD2	TRBJ2-2	CASSLASGWANTGELFF	TGTGCTAGCAGCTTAGCTAGCGGGTGGGCGAACACCGGGGAGCTGTTTTTT
-	TRBV27	-	TRBJ1-5	CASSLFRPQGSNQPQHF	TGTGCCAGCAGTTTATTTCGGCCACAGGGAAGCAATCAGCCCCAGCATTTT
-	TRBV30	TRBD2	TRBJ2-5	CAWSGSLTSGVVETQYF	TGTGCCTGGAGTGGGTCGCTGACTAGCGGGGTTGTGGAAACCCAGTACTTC
-	TRBV2	-	TRBJ2-2	CASTRSGSNTGELFF	TGTGCCAGCACTAGGAGCGGGTCGAACACCGGGGAGCTGTTTTTT
-	TRBV6-6	-	TRBJ1-5	CASTRRGLDSNQPQHF	TGTGCCAGCACCCGCAGGGGCTTAGATAGCAATCAGCCCCAGCATTTT
-	TRBV18	TRBD2	TRBJ2-7	CASSPGGSGLYEQYF	TGTGCCAGCTCACCCGGGGGGAGCGGCCTGTACGAGCAGTACTTC
-	TRBV6-5	-	TRBJ1-2	CASRAGGDGYTF	TGTGCCTCACGCGCCGGGGGCGACGGCTACACCTTC
-	TRBV5-1	-	TRBJ1-6	CASRTDGSYNSPLHF	TGCGCCAGCAGAACCGACGGTTCCTATAATTCACCCCTCCACTTT
-	TRBV7-7	TRBD1	TRBJ2-2	CASSLGGSGPGELFF	TGTGCTAGCAGCTTAGGGGGCTCGGGACCCGGGGAGCTGTTTTTT
-	TRBV28	TRBD1	TRBJ2-7	CASSFWDRGYEQYF	TGTGCCAGCAGTTTTTGGGACAGGGGCTACGAGCAGTACTTC
few	TRBV27	TRBD2	TRBJ2-3	CASSLISSGTTDTQYF	TGTGCCAGCAGTTTAATATCTAGCGGGACCACAGATACGCAGTATTTT
-	TRBV2	-	TRBJ2-1	CASIRDFSYNEQFF	TGTGCCAGCATTCGGGACTTCTCCTACAATGAGCAGTTCTTC
once	TRBV6-5	-	TRBJ2-3	CASSYFGENTDTQYF	TGTGCCAGCAGTTACTTTGGCGAAAACACAGATACGCAGTATTTT
-	TRBV30	-	TRBJ2-2	CAWSVGVRELFF	TGTGCCTGGAGTGTTGGCGTGCGGGAGCTGTTTTTT
-	TRBV11-1	-	TRBJ1-6	CASSLRPGENSPLHF	TGTGCCAGCAGCCTACGGCCAGGGGAGAATTCACCCCTCCACTTT
-	TRBV30	-	TRBJ2-7	CAWNTHGGPYEQYF	TGTGCCTGGAATACGCATGGGGGACCCTACGAGCAGTACTTC
-	TRBV5-4	-	TRBJ2-3	CASAPPDSSTDTQYF	TGTGCCAGCGCTCCCCCGGACAGTAGCACAGATACGCAGTATTTT
-	TRBV27	TRBD1	TRBJ2-2	CASSLTLGTGNTGELFF	TGTGCCAGCAGTCTCACACTCGGGACAGGAAACACCGGGGAGCTGTTTTTT
-	TRBV7-2	TRBD2	TRBJ2-1	CASLSGRVNEQFF	TGTGCCAGCCTGAGCGGGAGAGTAAATGAGCAGTTCTTC
-	TRBV4-3	TRBD1	TRBJ1-2	CASSQGTGGENYGYTF	TGCGCCAGCAGCCAAGGGACAGGGGGCGAAAACTATGGCTACACCTTC
-	TRBV30	-	TRBJ1-1	CAWSVGRKTTEAFF	TGTGCCTGGAGTGTAGGACGGAAAACAACTGAAGCTTTCTTT
few	TRBV7-2	-	TRBJ2-7	CASSPAFVGSGHEQYF	TGTGCCAGCAGCCCCGCATTTGTGGGTAGCGGCCACGAGCAGTACTTC
-	TRBV6-5	-	TRBJ1-2	CASSPLPRDYGYTF	TGTGCCAGCAGTCCCCTCCCGAGGGACTATGGCTACACCTTC
once	TRBV11-2	-	TRBJ1-3	CASTLGLGQSGNTIYF	TGTGCCAGCACCCTCGGCTTGGGGCAGTCTGGAAACACCATATATTTT
-	TRBV27	-	TRBJ1-5	CASSLDSYSNQPQHF	TGTGCCAGCAGTTTAGACAGCTATAGCAATCAGCCCCAGCATTTT
-	TRBV7-8	-	TRBJ2-7	CASSSRSRIISYEQYF	TGTGCCAGCAGCTCTAGATCTAGAATTATTTCCTACGAGCAGTACTTC
-	TRBV18	TRBD1	TRBJ1-1	CASSPDRGLGSAFF	TGTGCCAGCTCACCAGACAGGGGGCTGGGTTCAGCTTTCTTT
-	TRBV7-3	-	TRBJ1-4	CASSLRGGATNEKLFF	TGTGCCAGCAGCTTAAGGGGCGGCGCAACTAATGAAAAACTGTTTTTT
-	TRBV27	-	TRBJ1-6	CASSLEGGKGSPLHF	TGTGCCAGCAGTTTAGAGGGGGGAAAGGGTTCACCCCTCCACTTT